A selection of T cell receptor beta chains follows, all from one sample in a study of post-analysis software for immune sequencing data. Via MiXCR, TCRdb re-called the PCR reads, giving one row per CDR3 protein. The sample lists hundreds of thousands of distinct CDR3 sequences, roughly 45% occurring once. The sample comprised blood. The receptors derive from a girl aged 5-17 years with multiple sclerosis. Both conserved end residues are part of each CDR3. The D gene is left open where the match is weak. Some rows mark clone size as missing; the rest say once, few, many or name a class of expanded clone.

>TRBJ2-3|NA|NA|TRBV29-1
CSTQNLDRKGDTQYF
TGCAGCACTCAAAACTTAGACAGGAAAGGGGATACGCAGTATTTT
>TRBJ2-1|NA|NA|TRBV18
CASSPPLFNEQFF
TGTGCCAGCTCACCACCTCTCTTCAATGAGCAGTTCTTC
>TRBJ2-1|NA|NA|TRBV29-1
CSVLANSYNEQFF
TGCAGCGTTCTGGCAAACTCCTACAATGAGCAGTTCTTC
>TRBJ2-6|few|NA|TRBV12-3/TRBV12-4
CANAGSGANVLTF
TGTGCCAACGCAGGGTCTGGGGCCAACGTCCTGACTTTC
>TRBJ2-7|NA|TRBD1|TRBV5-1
CASSIEGASYEQYF
TGCGCCAGCAGCATAGAGGGGGCCTCCTACGAGCAGTACTTC
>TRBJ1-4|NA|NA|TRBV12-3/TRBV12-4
CASSLKVVDEKLFF
TGTGCCAGCAGTTTAAAGGTTGTCGATGAAAAACTGTTTTTT
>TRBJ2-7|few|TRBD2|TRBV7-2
CASSLGRLISGRGYEQYF
TGTGCCAGCAGCTTAGGGCGTTTGATTAGCGGGAGGGGATACGAGCAGTACTTC
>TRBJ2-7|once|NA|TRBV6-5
CASSYGSVASTYEQYF
TGTGCCAGCAGTTACGGGTCCGTGGCCAGCACCTACGAGCAGTACTTC
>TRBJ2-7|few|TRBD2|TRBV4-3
CASSAPTSIYEQYF
TGCGCCAGCAGCGCCCCGACTAGCATCTACGAGCAGTACTTC
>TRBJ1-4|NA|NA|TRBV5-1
CASRENEKLFF
TGCGCCAGCAGGGAGAATGAAAAACTGTTTTTT
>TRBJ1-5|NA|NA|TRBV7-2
CASSLTSGYSNQPQHF
TGTGCCAGCAGCCTTACCTCAGGGTATAGTAATCAGCCCCAGCATTTT
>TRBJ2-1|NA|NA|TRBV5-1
CASSYEANEQFF
TGCGCCAGCAGCTATGAAGCCAATGAGCAGTTCTTC
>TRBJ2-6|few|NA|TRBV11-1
CASSLKGTSGANVLTF
TGTGCCAGCAGCTTAAAGGGAACCTCTGGGGCCAACGTCCTGACTTTC
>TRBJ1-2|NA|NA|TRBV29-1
CSVASGRGAGYTF
TGCAGCGTTGCTTCAGGGAGGGGCGCGGGCTACACCTTC
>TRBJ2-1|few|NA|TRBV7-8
CASSLPGYLSSYNEQFF
TGTGCCAGCAGCTTGCCAGGGTATCTCAGCTCCTACAATGAGCAGTTCTTC
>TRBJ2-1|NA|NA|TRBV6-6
CASSPPRYGSSYNEQFF
TGTGCCAGCAGCCCACCTAGGTACGGAAGCTCCTACAATGAGCAGTTCTTC
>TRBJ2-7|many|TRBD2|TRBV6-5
CASRTGGSSYEQYF
TGTGCCAGCAGGACGGGGGGAAGCTCCTACGAGCAGTACTTC